This passage covers 8 T cell receptor beta chains from one sample sequenced in a study of metastatic and nonmetastatic thyroid tumors. No patient received treatment before thyroid surgery. TCRdb re-called clones from the PCR reads using MiXCR. The sample consists of 39,000 or so clones, approximately 20% of them appearing once. Material: blood. These receptor sequences come from a female donor with papillary thyroid cancer or a benign thyroid nodule (not recorded which). Some clones in this sample may be carry-over from other donors' samples.

In this sample, this clone turned up many times. This chain joins TRBV28 and TRBJ2-5; D is tentatively TRBD1 or TRBD2 (5 bases each). With 6 bases removed from V and 4 bases from J, the gap between germline ends came to 15 bases. Germline V lookup: CDR1 MDHEN, CDR2 SYDVKM. The CDR3 has 14 amino acids. The CDR3 sequence is CASSPIGTLETQYF. The CDR3, as DNA: TGTGCCAGCAGCCCGATCGGGACGTTAGAGACCCAGTACTTC.

Points on this clone: This may stem from a read error, because a much larger clone lies one nucleotide away. The identical CDR3 is also encoded by other nucleotide sequences in the sample. This chain joins TRBV6-2 or TRBV6-3 and TRBJ1-2; D is perhaps TRBD1 (5 bases). The ends were cut back, 2 bases at V and 3 bases at J, with 16 bases in the middle. Looked up from germline, CDR1 is MNHEY and CDR2 is SVGEGT. The CDR3 runs to 16 residues. CDR3 DNA: TGTGCCAGCAGTTACCTCGTCCCCCAGGGTGACTATGGCTACACCTTC. Amino acids: CASSYLVPQGDYGYTF.

The chain has TRBV11-2 and TRBJ2-1; 13 bases map to TRBD2. The CDR3 length is 15 residues. The germline V gene has CDR1 SGHAT and CDR2 FQNNGV. The V and J ends lost 4 bases and 11 bases, in that order; junction bases with no gene match: 8. The CDR3 DNA reads TGTGCCAGCAGCTCGCGGACTAGCGGGGGTGGGAAGCAGTTCTTC. Residues: CASSSRTSGGGKQFF.

Many counts were recorded for this clone. V and J are TRBV12-3 or TRBV12-4 and TRBJ2-5; D is undetermined. This CDR3 comprises 15 residues. The V end lost 7 bases, the J end lost 3 bases, and 18 bases lay between the germline ends. The CDR3 region has the DNA TGTGCCAGCACCTTACGGGTGACGGATAAAGAGACCCAGTACTTC. The encoded protein is CASTLRVTDKETQYF.

This clone ranks as medium-sized. The chain couples TRBV24-1 to TRBJ2-6; D is undetermined. With 2 bases removed from V and 0 bases from J, the gap between germline ends came to 10 bases. Germline CDR1 KGHDR, CDR2 SFDVKD. The CDR3 consists of 17 residues. The chain's CDR3 is CATSDSGRFSGANVLTF. Written as DNA, the CDR3 is TGTGCCACCAGTGATTCCGGACGATTCTCTGGGGCCAACGTCCTGACTTTC.

The rearrangement joins TRBV11-2 to TRBJ2-7; maybe TRBD2 (6 bases). This CDR3 region has 13 residues. The germline V and J ends were trimmed by 1 base and 2 bases, with 6 bases remaining between them. Germline CDR1 and CDR2: SGHAT and FQNNGV. In nucleotides, the CDR3 is TGTGCCAGCAGCTTAGGACTAGCCTACGAGCAGTACTTC. This codes for CASSLGLAYEQYF.

The table lists this clone with many counts. The V gene is TRBV5-1, the J gene TRBJ2-3; D is unresolved. The V end lost 0 bases, the J end lost 14 bases, and 13 bases lay between the germline ends. Germline V lookup: CDR1 SGHRS, CDR2 YFSETQ. The CDR3 runs 12 residues. CDR3 amino acids: CASSLELGSSYF. The CDR3 DNA reads as TGCGCCAGCAGCTTGGAGCTCGGATCGTCGTATTTT.

This clone has a handful of counts. The rearrangement uses TRBV6-2 or TRBV6-3 and TRBJ2-5; the match to TRBD2 covers 10 bases. Trimming removed 7 bases from V and 5 bases from J; junction bases left unmatched: 13. CDR3 length: 16 residues. CDR1 is MNHEY, CDR2 SVGEGT, per germline. CDR3 residues: CASIPGLAVGRETQYF. The CDR3 DNA follows: TGTGCCAGCATCCCCGGACTAGCGGTAGGGCGTGAGACCCAGTACTTC.